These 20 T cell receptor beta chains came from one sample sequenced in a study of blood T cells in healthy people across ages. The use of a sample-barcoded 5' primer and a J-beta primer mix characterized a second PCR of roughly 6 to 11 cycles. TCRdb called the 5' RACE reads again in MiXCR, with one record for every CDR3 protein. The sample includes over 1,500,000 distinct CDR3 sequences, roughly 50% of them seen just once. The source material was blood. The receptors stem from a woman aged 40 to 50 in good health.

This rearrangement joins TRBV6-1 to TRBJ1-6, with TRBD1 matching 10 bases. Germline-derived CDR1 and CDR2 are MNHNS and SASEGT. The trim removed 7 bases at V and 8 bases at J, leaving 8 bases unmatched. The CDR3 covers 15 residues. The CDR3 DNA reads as TGTGCCAGCACGCGACAGGGGGCTATGGATTCACCCCTCCACTTT. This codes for CASTRQGAMDSPLHF.

The CDR3, as DNA: TGTGCCAGCAGCGTAGGTGGGACGGGGAGAGGAGAGACCCAGTACTTC. This translates into CASSVGGTGRGETQYF. This chain connects TRBV9 to TRBJ2-7; D might be TRBD1 or TRBD2, each matching 5 bases. The DNA end is more similar to TRBJ2-5, so the J call may be wrong. CDR3 length: 16 residues. Germline V gene data show CDR1 as SGDLS and CDR2 as YYNGEE.

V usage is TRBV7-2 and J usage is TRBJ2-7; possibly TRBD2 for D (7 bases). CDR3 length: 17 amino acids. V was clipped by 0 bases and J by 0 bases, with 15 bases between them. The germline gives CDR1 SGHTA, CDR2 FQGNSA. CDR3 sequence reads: CASSLAGRGAGSYEQYF. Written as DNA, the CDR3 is TGTGCCAGCAGCTTAGCGGGTCGGGGGGCCGGCTCCTACGAGCAGTACTTC.

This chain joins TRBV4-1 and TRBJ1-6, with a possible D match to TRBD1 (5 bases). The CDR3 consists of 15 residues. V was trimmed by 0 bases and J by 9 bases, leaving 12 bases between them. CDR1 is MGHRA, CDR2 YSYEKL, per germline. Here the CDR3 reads CASSQDPGRSSPLHF. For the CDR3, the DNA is TGCGCCAGCAGCCAAGACCCAGGGCGTAGTTCACCCCTCCACTTT.

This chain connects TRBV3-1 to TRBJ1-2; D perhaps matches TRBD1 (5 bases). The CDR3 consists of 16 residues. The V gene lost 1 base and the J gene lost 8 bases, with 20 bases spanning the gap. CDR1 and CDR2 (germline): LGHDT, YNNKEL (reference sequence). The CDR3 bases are TGTGCCAGCAGCCAAGCGGGGACGTCAACTGGGAGCGGCTACACCTTC. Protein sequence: CASSQAGTSTGSGYTF.

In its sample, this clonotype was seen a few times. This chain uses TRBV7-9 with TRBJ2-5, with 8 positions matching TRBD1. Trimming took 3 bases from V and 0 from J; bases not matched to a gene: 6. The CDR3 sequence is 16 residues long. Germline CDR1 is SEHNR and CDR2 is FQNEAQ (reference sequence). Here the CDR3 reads CASSLAGTGYQETQYF. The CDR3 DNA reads TGTGCCAGCAGCTTGGCTGGGACAGGCTACCAAGAGACCCAGTACTTC.

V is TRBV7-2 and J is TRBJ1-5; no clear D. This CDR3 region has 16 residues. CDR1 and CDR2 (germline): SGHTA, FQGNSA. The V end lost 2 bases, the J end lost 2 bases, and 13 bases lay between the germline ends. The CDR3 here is CASSLTAISGNQPQHF. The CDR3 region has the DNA TGTGCCAGCAGCTTAACGGCGATATCGGGCAATCAGCCCCAGCATTTT. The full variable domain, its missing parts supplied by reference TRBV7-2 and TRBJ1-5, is GAGVSQSPSNKVTEKGKDVELRCDPISGHTALYWYRQSLGQGLEFLIYFQGNSAPDKSGLPSDRFSAERTGGSVSTLTIQRTQQEDSAVYLCASSLTAISGNQPQHFGDGTRLSIL.

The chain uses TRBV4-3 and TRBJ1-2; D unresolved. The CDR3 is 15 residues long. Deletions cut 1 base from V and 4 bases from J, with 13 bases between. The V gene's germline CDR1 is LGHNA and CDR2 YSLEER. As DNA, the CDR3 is TGCGCCAGCAGCCAAGCACTGAGTGGGATCTATGGCTACACCTTC. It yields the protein CASSQALSGIYGYTF.

CDR3 loop: CASSQPTTGANVLTF. The CDR3 nucleotides read TGCGCCAGCAGCCAACCCACGACTGGGGCCAACGTCCTGACTTTC. The chain is built from TRBV4-1 and TRBJ2-6; D unclear. The CDR3 is made up of 15 amino acids. V gave up 2 bases and J gave up 2 bases, with 7 bases separating them. From germline, CDR1 is MGHRA and CDR2 YSYEKL.

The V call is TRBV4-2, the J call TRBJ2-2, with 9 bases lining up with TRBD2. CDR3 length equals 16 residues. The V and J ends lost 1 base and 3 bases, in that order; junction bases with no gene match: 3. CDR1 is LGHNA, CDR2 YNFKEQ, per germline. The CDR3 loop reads CASSQVAGVYTGELFF. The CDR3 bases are TGTGCCAGCAGCCAAGTAGCGGGGGTGTACACCGGGGAGCTGTTTTTT.

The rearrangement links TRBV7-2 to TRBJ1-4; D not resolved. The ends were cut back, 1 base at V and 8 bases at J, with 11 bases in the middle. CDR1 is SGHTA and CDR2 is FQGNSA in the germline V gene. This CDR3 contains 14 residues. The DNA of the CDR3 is TGTGCCAGCAGCTTAGGGGGAATATTAGAAAAACTGTTTTTT. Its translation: CASSLGGILEKLFF.

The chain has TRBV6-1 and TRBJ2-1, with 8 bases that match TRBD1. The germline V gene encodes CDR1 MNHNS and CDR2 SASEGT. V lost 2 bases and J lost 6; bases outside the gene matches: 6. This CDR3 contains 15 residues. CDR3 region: CASSEQGAQVNEQFF. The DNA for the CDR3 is TGTGCCAGCAGTGAACAGGGGGCGCAGGTCAATGAGCAGTTCTTC.

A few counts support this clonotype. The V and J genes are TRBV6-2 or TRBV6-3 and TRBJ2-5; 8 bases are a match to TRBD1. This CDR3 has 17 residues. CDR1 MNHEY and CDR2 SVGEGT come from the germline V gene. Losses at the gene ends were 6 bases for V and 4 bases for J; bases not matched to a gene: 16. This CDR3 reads CASRRALTDRGRETQYF. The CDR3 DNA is TGTGCCAGCAGACGCGCATTAACCGACAGGGGACGAGAGACCCAGTACTTC.

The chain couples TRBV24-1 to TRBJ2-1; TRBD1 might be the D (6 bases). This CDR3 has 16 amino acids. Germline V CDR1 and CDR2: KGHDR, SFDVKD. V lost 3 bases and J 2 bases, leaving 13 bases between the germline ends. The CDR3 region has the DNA TGTGCCACCAGTGATCCCGAGCAGGGGACCTACAATGAGCAGTTCTTC. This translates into CATSDPEQGTYNEQFF.

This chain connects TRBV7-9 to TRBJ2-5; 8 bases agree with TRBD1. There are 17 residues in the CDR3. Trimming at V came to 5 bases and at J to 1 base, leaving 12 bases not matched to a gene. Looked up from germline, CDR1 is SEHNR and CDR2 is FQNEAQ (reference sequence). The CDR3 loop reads CASSPIRQGSTQETQYF. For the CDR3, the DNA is TGTGCCAGCAGCCCAATCCGACAGGGGTCGACCCAAGAGACCCAGTACTTC.

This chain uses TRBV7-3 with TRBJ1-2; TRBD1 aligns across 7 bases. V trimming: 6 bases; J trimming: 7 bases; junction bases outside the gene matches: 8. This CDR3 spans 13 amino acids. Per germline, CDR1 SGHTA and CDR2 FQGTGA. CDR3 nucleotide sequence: TGTGCCAGCAGTCATGACAGGGTCTTTGGCTACACCTTC. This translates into CASSHDRVFGYTF.

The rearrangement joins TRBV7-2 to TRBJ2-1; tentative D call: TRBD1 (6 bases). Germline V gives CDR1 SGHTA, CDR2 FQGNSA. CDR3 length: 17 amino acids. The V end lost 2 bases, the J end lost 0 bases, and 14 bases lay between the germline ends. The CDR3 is CASSLRTGPSSYNEQFF. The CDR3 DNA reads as TGTGCCAGCAGCTTAAGAACAGGGCCGAGCTCCTACAATGAGCAGTTCTTC.

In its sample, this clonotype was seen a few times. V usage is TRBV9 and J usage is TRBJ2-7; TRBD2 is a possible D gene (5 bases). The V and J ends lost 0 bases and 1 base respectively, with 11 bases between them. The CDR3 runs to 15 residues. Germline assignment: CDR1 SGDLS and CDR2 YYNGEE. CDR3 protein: CASSVGAGASYEQYF. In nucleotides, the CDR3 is TGTGCCAGCAGCGTAGGGGCGGGTGCTTCCTACGAGCAGTACTTC. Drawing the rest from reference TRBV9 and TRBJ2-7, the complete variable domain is DSGVTQTPKHLITATGQRVTLRCSPRSGDLSVYWYQQSLDQGLQFLIQYYNGEERAKGNILERFSAQQFPDLHSELNLSSLELGDSALYFCASSVGAGASYEQYFGPGTRLTVT.

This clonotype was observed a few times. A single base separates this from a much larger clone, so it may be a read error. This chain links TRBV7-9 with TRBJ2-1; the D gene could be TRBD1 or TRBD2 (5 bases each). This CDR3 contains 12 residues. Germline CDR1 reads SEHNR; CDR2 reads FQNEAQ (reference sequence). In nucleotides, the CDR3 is TGTGCCTGCAGTCATTGGGGGAATGAGCAGTTCTTC. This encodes CACSHWGNEQFF. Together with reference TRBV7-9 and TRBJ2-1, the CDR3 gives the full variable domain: DTGVSQNPRHKITKRGQNVTFRCDPISEHNRLYWYRQTLGQGPEFLTYFQNEAQLEKSRLLSDRFSAERPKGSFSTLEIQRTEQGDSAMYLCACSHWGNEQFFGPGTRLTVL.

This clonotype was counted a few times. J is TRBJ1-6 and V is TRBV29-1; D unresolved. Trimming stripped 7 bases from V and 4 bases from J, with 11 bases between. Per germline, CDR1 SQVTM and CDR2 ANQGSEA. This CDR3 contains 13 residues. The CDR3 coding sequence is TGCAGCGCCCCGGACCTATATAATTCACCCCTCCACTTT. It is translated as CSAPDLYNSPLHF.